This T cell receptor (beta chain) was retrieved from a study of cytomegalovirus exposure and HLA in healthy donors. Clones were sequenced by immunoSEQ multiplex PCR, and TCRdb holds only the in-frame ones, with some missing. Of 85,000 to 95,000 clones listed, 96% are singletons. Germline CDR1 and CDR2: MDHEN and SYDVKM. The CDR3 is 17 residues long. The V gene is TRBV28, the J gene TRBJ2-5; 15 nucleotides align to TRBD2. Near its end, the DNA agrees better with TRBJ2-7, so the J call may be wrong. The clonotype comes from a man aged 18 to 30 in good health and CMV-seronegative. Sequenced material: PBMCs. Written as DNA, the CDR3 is TGTGCCAGCAGGGGACTAGCGGGAGGAAATCTACCCTACGAGCAGTACTTC. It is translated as CASRGLAGGNLPYEQYF.